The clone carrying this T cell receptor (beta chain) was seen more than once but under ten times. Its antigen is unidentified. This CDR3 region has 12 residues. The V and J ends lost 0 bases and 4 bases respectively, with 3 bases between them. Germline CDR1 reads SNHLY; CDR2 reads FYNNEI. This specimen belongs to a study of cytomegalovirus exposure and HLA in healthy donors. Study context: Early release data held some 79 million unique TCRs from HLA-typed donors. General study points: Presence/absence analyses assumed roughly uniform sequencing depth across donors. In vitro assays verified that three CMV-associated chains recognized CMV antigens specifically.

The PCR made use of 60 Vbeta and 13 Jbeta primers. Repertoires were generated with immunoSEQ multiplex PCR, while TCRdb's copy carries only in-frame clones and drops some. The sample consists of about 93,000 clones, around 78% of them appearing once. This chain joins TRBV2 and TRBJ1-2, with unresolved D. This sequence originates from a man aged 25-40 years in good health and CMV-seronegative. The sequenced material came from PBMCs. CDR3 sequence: CASSEAAYGYTF. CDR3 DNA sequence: TGTGCCAGCAGTGAAGCGGCCTATGGCTACACCTTC.